Presented here are 27 T cell receptor beta chains from one specimen sequenced in a study of T-cell reconstitution after alpha-beta-depleted transplantation in children. The TCRbeta library incorporated unique molecular identifiers. TCRdb fed the PCR reads into MiXCR, producing one record per CDR3 protein. The sample lists approximately 500,000 distinct CDR3 sequences, about 10% occurring once. Here the sequenced sample was PBMCs, taken before TCRalphabeta/CD19-depleted stem cell transplant. The receptor source for this set is a child younger than 10 with inherited bone marrow failure, due to receive a stem cell transplant.

This chain joins TRBV20-1 and TRBJ2-5; 11 bases map to TRBD2. Germline V CDR1 and CDR2: DFQATT, SNEGSKA (reference sequence). V was pared by 8 bases and J by 5 bases, with 16 bases of the junction left unmatched. This CDR3 has 16 amino acids. CDR3 nucleotides: TGCAGTTACTCTATAGCGGGAGGGCCATTTGGGGAGACCCAGTACTTC. It codes for CSYSIAGGPFGETQYF.

This clonotype was observed many times. The chain joins TRBV20-1 to TRBJ2-7; D may correspond to TRBD1 or TRBD2 (5 bases each). This CDR3 contains 10 residues. Germline V gene lookup returns CDR1 DFQATT and CDR2 SNEGSKA (reference sequence). V was pared by 1 base and J by 11 bases, with 9 bases between. The CDR3 nucleotides are TGCAGTGCTAGAGCCGGGACCAAGTACTTC. It codes for CSARAGTKYF.

This chain uses TRBV12-3 or TRBV12-4 with TRBJ1-5; tentative D call: TRBD1 (5 bases). The germline V and J ends were trimmed by 4 bases and 5 bases, with 12 bases remaining between them. This CDR3 has 14 amino acids. As DNA, the CDR3 is TGTGCCAGCAGTTGGTTCGTGACAGATCAGCCCCAGCATTTT. It is translated as CASSWFVTDQPQHF.

This clonotype has at least ten counts. The gene calls are TRBV4-3 and TRBJ1-1; D is possibly TRBD1 (5 bases). V gave up 1 base and J gave up 1 base, with 7 bases separating them. Germline assignment: CDR1 LGHNA and CDR2 YSLEER. This CDR3 region has 14 residues. The CDR3 protein is CASSQGQGNTEAFF. The CDR3 DNA is TGCGCCAGCAGCCAAGGGCAGGGGAACACTGAAGCTTTCTTT.

The chain uses TRBV7-2 and TRBJ1-1; D is uncertain. CDR3 length: 14 residues. Trimming left V 2 bases short and J 1 base short, with 8 bases between. CDR1 is SGHTA and CDR2 is FQGNSA in the germline V gene. CDR3 sequence reads: CASSLRHPNTEAFF. CDR3 bases: TGTGCCAGCAGCTTACGACACCCGAACACTGAAGCTTTCTTT.

This chain uses TRBV19 with TRBJ2-1; the match to TRBD2 covers 14 bases. CDR3 size: 18 residues. Germline V lookup: CDR1 LNHDA, CDR2 SQIVND (reference sequence). V shed 5 bases and J 2 bases; nucleotides not matched to a gene: 8. CDR3 loop: CASSSTLTSGRAYNEQFF. CDR3 nucleotide sequence: TGTGCCAGTAGTTCAACCCTGACTAGCGGGAGGGCCTACAATGAGCAGTTCTTC.

This clonotype was counted at least ten times. For the CDR3, the DNA is TGTGCCAGCAGTCAACCGGGTAGCCAGTTCTTC. Amino acid sequence: CASSQPGSQFF. V usage is TRBV6-2 or TRBV6-3 and J usage is TRBJ2-1; D gene ambiguous. Between the trimmed V and J ends, which lost 5 bases and 13 bases, there was a span of 12 bases. The CDR3 is 11 residues long. CDR1 and CDR2 from the germline V gene are MNHEY and SVGEGT.

Remarks on this clonotype: This sequence may be a read error, since a much larger clone differs from it by one base. The rearrangement links TRBV12-3 or TRBV12-4 to TRBJ2-3; 9 bases are shared with TRBD1. The tail of the sequence fits TRBJ1-5 better, so the J call may be wrong. The CDR3 extends over 14 amino acids. The CDR3 region is CASRPGTGPDTQHF. The CDR3 DNA sequence: TGTGCCAGCAGACCCGGGACAGGGCCAGATACGCAGCATTTT.

The rearrangement links TRBV10-3 to TRBJ2-6, with D hard to call. The CDR3 spans 15 residues. The V end lost 4 bases, the J end lost 1 base, and 8 bases lay between the germline ends. Per germline, CDR1 ENHRY and CDR2 SYGVKD. The CDR3, as DNA: TGTGCCATCAGTGGGACCGTTTCTGGGGCCAACGTCCTGACTTTC. It yields the protein CAISGTVSGANVLTF.

This clonotype was seen many times. The CDR3 coding sequence is TGTGCCACCAAGTTTGGCGACACCCCTTCTCCCCTCCACTTT. This translates into CATKFGDTPSPLHF. The rearrangement uses TRBV15 and TRBJ1-6; D ambiguous. CDR3 length: 14 residues. Germline assignment: CDR1 LNHNV and CDR2 YYDKDF (reference sequence). Between the trimmed V and J ends, which lost 7 bases and 13 bases, there was a span of 20 bases.

This clonotype showed up many times. This chain uses TRBV15 with TRBJ1-6; D is perhaps TRBD1 (5 bases). Germline V lookup: CDR1 LNHNV, CDR2 YYDKDF (reference sequence). Trimming stripped 0 bases from V and 6 bases from J, with 9 bases between. This CDR3 region has 15 residues. CDR3 amino acids: CATSRDRGLNSPLHF. The CDR3 bases are TGTGCCACCAGCAGAGATCGGGGACTTAATTCACCCCTCCACTTT.

In this sample, this clonotype turned up many times. The gene calls are TRBV5-1 and TRBJ2-5; D may be TRBD2 (7 bases). The length of the CDR3 is 13 residues. Germline values: CDR1 SGHRS, CDR2 YFSETQ. V dropped 6 bases and J dropped 4 bases, with 13 bases sitting between them. CDR3 bases: TGCGCCAGCACCCTGGCGGGGGCAGAGACCCAGTACTTC. This codes for CASTLAGAETQYF.

This clonotype came up many times. This chain connects TRBV18 to TRBJ1-1, with no clear D. CDR3 length: 13 residues. In germline, CDR1 is KGHSH, CDR2 LQKENI. The V end was cut by 5 bases, the J end by 1 base, with 8 bases between. The CDR3 nucleotides are TGTGCCAGCTCAGGGGAAAGGAACACTGAAGCTTTCTTT. Translated: CASSGERNTEAFF.

This clonotype was observed many times. The CDR3 loop is CASSADGMNTEAFF. In DNA, the CDR3 is TGTGCCAGCAGCGCAGACGGAATGAACACTGAAGCTTTCTTT. J is TRBJ1-1 and V is TRBV9, with no clear D. The CDR3 sequence is 14 residues long. The germline V gene has CDR1 SGDLS and CDR2 YYNGEE. The V and J ends lost 3 bases and 0 bases respectively, with 9 bases between them. The full variable domain, completed using reference TRBV9 and TRBJ1-1, is DSGVTQTPKHLITATGQRVTLRCSPRSGDLSVYWYQQSLDQGLQFLIQYYNGEERAKGNILERFSAQQFPDLHSELNLSSLELGDSALYFCASSADGMNTEAFFGQGTRLTVV.

This clonotype was seen many times. This rearrangement joins TRBV5-4 to TRBJ2-3, with no clear D. V lost 5 bases to trimming and J lost 6 bases, with 13 bases between them. Germline assignment: CDR1 SGHNT and CDR2 YYREEE (reference sequence). The CDR3 loop spans 13 amino acids. This CDR3 reads CASRDLVMDTQYF. The DNA for the CDR3 is TGTGCCAGCAGGGACCTAGTTATGGATACGCAGTATTTT.

This clonotype was counted between two and nine times. An end of the junction differs from the germline gene, which may be a read error. The J gene is TRBJ1-2, the V gene TRBV9; possibly TRBD1 for D (6 bases). Germline V CDR1 and CDR2: SGDLS, YYNGEE. The CDR3 sequence is 13 residues long. Here the CDR3 DNA reads TGTGCCAGCAGCGTAGTCGGGACAACTCTTGTCTCCTTC. Protein: CASSVVGTTLVSF.

V usage is TRBV4-2 and J usage is TRBJ2-1; TRBD2 matches 15 bases. The V and J ends lost 9 bases and 1 base, in that order; junction bases with no gene match: 10. CDR1 is LGHNA, CDR2 YNFKEQ, per germline. This CDR3 is built from 18 residues. CDR3 amino acids: CARGPGLAGGGSYNEQFF. The CDR3 DNA reads as TGTGCCAGGGGCCCAGGACTAGCGGGAGGGGGGTCCTACAATGAGCAGTTCTTC.

The sample holds a few counts of this clonotype. The rearrangement uses TRBV18 and TRBJ1-2; unclear D gene. Trimming removed 2 bases at V and 2 bases at J, with 12 bases between. The germline V gene has CDR1 KGHSH and CDR2 LQKENI. This CDR3 has 15 residues. The CDR3, as DNA: TGTGCCAGCTCACCAGTGCGGGAGTCCAACTATGGCTACACCTTC. It yields the protein CASSPVRESNYGYTF.

This clonotype was observed a handful of times. The rearrangement links TRBV23-1 to TRBJ2-3; tentatively, D is TRBD2 (6 bases). TRBV23-1 is noted as an ORF with a role that remains uncertain. Trimming cost V 4 bases and J 2 bases, with 10 bases left between them. The CDR3 extends over 14 amino acids. In nucleotides, the CDR3 is TGCGCCAGCAGTCGAGTAGCGGACACAGATACGCAGTATTTT. Translating gives CASSRVADTDTQYF.

To note about this clonotype: With a much larger clone just one base away, this may be a read error. The V gene is TRBV7-2, the J gene TRBJ2-3, with 7 nucleotides matching TRBD2. CDR3 length: 17 amino acids. The germline V gene encodes CDR1 SGHTA and CDR2 FQGNSA. CDR3 residues: CASSLVAGRGRADTHYF. The CDR3 coding sequence is TGTGCCAGCAGCTTAGTAGCTGGTCGCGGGAGAGCAGATACGCATTATTTT.

The genes are TRBV20-1 and TRBJ2-1; D remains unclear. V lost 4 bases and J lost 4, with 14 bases in between. This CDR3 comprises 14 residues. The germline V gene encodes CDR1 DFQATT and CDR2 SNEGSKA (reference sequence). The CDR3 coding sequence is TGCAGTGCTACCCTCGAGGTGGGGTACAATGAGCAGTTCTTC. It encodes CSATLEVGYNEQFF.

The sample holds many counts of this clonotype. This sequence joins TRBV6-5 and TRBJ2-1; TRBD2 agrees at 14 bases. V trimming: 6 bases; J trimming: 13 bases; junction bases outside the gene matches: 8. CDR3 length equals 14 residues. Germline-derived CDR1 and CDR2 are MNHEY and SVGAGI. CDR3 DNA: TGTGCCAGCAGAGCCGGGACTAGCGGGAGTTCACAGTTCTTC. This sequence encodes CASRAGTSGSSQFF.

This clonotype has more than one count but fewer than ten. The V gene is TRBV7-2, the J gene TRBJ2-2, with D maybe TRBD1 (5 bases). CDR3 length equals 17 residues. From germline, CDR1 is SGHTA and CDR2 FQGNSA. Between the trimmed V and J ends, which lost 1 base and 4 bases, there was a span of 16 bases. This chain's CDR3 is CASSLGGAILSTGELFF. CDR3 bases: TGTGCCAGCAGCTTAGGGGGCGCGATATTATCCACCGGGGAGCTGTTTTTT.

This clonotype has a count of ten or more. The rearrangement links TRBV28 to TRBJ2-7, with TRBD2 identical over 11 bases. The germline CDR1 and CDR2 sequences are MDHEN and SYDVKM. Unmatched junction bases numbered 4, after V lost 3 bases and J lost 3 bases. The CDR3 length is 15 residues. The CDR3 DNA reads TGTGCCAGCAGTTTGCCGGGACTAGCGGTCTACGAGCAGTACTTC. Amino acids: CASSLPGLAVYEQYF.

This clonotype has a handful of counts. The chain joins TRBV20-1 to TRBJ2-3; 12 bases are shared with TRBD2. Unmatched junction bases numbered 15, after V lost 3 bases and J lost 5 bases. This CDR3 is built from 18 residues. Germline V gene lookup returns CDR1 DFQATT and CDR2 SNEGSKA (reference sequence). The chain's CDR3 is CSASVRASGRAPRDTQYF. The DNA for the CDR3 is TGCAGTGCTAGTGTCCGGGCTAGCGGGAGGGCTCCACGAGATACGCAGTATTTT.

Many counts were recorded for this clonotype. The chain is built from TRBV12-3 or TRBV12-4 and TRBJ2-7; D perhaps matches TRBD2 (6 bases). V was cut by 10 bases and J by 3 bases, with 19 bases left in between. The length of the CDR3 is 14 residues. CDR3 DNA sequence: TGTGCCATATCAAGCGGGCCGGGAAACTACGAGCAGTACTTC. It translates to CAISSGPGNYEQYF.

This clonotype has ten or more counts. This rearrangement joins TRBV12-3 or TRBV12-4 to TRBJ2-1, with D unclear. The CDR3 sequence is 14 residues long. Trimming pared 7 bases from V and 7 bases from J, leaving 17 bases between. The CDR3 loop reads CASTYPPGLNEQFF. CDR3 DNA sequence: TGTGCCAGCACCTACCCCCCAGGCCTTAATGAGCAGTTCTTC.